Below are 24 T cell receptor beta chains sequenced from a single sample in a study of blood T cell repertoires in COVID-19. Sequenced by immunoSEQ multiplex PCR; TCRdb stores in-frame clones only, minus some. The table has over 200,000 clones, 81% seen once; the top ten hold 6% to 9.5%. Sequencing was carried out using peripheral blood. These receptors originate from a woman older than 75 with acute or convalescent COVID-19.

This chain links TRBV9 with TRBJ1-2; 9 bases fit TRBD1. CDR3 length equals 14 residues. Trimming cost V 2 bases and J 6 bases; bases outside gene matches: 5. The germline V gene encodes CDR1 SGDLS and CDR2 YYNGEE. The CDR3 is CASSVGTGLDGYTF. In nucleotides, the CDR3 is TGTGCCAGCAGCGTCGGGACAGGGTTGGATGGCTACACCTTC.

The chain uses TRBV15 and TRBJ2-1; D is unclear. Trimming removed 1 base at V and 16 bases at J, with 17 bases between. Looked up from germline, CDR1 is LNHNV and CDR2 is YYDKDF (reference sequence). CDR3 size: 13 residues. The CDR3 region is CATSRVGSSPLFF. CDR3 nucleotide sequence: TGTGCCACCAGCAGAGTTGGTAGCTCCCCCCTCTTCTTC. Based on the CDR3 plus reference TRBV15 and TRBJ2-1, the full variable domain is DAMVIQNPRYQVTQFGKPVTLSCSQTLNHNVMYWYQQKSSQAPKLLFHYYDKDFNNEADTPDNFQSRRPNTSFCFLDIRSPGLGDTAMYLCATSRVGSSPLFFGPGTRLTVL.

The chain recombines TRBV7-8 with TRBJ1-1; 9 bases fit TRBD1. Germline V gene sequence: CDR1 SGHVS, CDR2 FQNEAQ. Trimming removed 3 bases from V and 3 bases from J; junction bases left unmatched: 5. CDR3 length: 15 amino acids. CDR3 DNA: TGTGCCAGCAGCTTCTCACAGGGGGCGTACACTGAAGCTTTCTTT. It specifies CASSFSQGAYTEAFF.

This clone was seen only a few times. This rearrangement joins TRBV13 to TRBJ1-4; D unresolved. The CDR3 covers 14 residues. CDR1 and CDR2 from the germline V gene are PRHDT and FYEKMQ (reference sequence). Trimming pared 5 bases from V and 0 bases from J, leaving 7 bases between. Here the CDR3 reads CASSRTATNEKLFF. CDR3 bases: TGTGCCAGCAGCCGAACTGCAACTAATGAAAAACTGTTTTTT.

This clone was detected only once. The chain has TRBV11-2 and TRBJ2-5; tentatively, D is TRBD1 (6 bases). The germline V and J ends were trimmed by 5 bases and 4 bases, with 20 bases remaining between them. In germline, CDR1 is SGHAT, CDR2 FQNNGV. CDR3 size: 16 residues. CDR3 DNA sequence: TGTGCCAGCAGCCCAGGGGTAGGATTGGGGGCAGAGACCCAGTACTTC. This encodes CASSPGVGLGAETQYF.

The chain combines TRBV5-8 with TRBJ1-5; 8 positions agree with TRBD1. V lost 8 bases to trimming and J lost 0 bases; unmatched junction nucleotides: 10. This CDR3 has 16 amino acids. Germline CDR1 SGHTS, CDR2 YDEGEE. This CDR3 reads CASTSGGPYSNQPQHF. DNA of the CDR3: TGTGCCAGTACATCAGGGGGCCCCTATAGCAATCAGCCCCAGCATTTT.

The V and J genes are TRBV5-1 and TRBJ1-2; TRBD1 agrees at 10 bases. Germline values: CDR1 SGHRS, CDR2 YFSETQ. The CDR3 covers 17 residues. V lost 7 bases and J lost 7; bases outside the gene matches: 19. In nucleotides, the CDR3 is TGCGCCAGCGAGAGGGGGATCCGACAGGGGGCGAGGAGTGGCTACACCTTC. It specifies CASERGIRQGARSGYTF.

The genes are TRBV5-4 and TRBJ2-2; D is ambiguous. CDR3 length equals 14 residues. Germline CDR1 reads SGHNT; CDR2 reads YYREEE (reference sequence). V lost 3 bases and J 2 bases, leaving 8 bases between the germline ends. CDR3 sequence reads: CASSYDLNTGELFF. The CDR3 region has the DNA TGTGCCAGCAGCTATGACTTAAACACCGGGGAGCTGTTTTTT. Full variable domain (rest looked up from reference TRBV5-4 and TRBJ2-2): ETGVTQSPTHLIKTRGQQVTLRCSSQSGHNTVSWYQQALGQGPQFIFQYYREEENGRGNFPPRFSGLQFPNYSSELNVNALELDDSALYLCASSYDLNTGELFFGEGSRLTVL.

The V and J genes are TRBV4-1 and TRBJ2-1; tentative D call: TRBD1 (5 bases). The CDR3 loop spans 16 amino acids. From germline, CDR1 is MGHRA and CDR2 YSYEKL. Trimming pared 4 bases from V and 8 bases from J, leaving 21 bases between. CDR3 sequence (DNA): TGCGCCAGCAGCCTGAGAAGTACCCCTGGGGCCTATGAGCAGTTCTTC. Its translation is CASSLRSTPGAYEQFF.

The chain couples TRBV5-4 to TRBJ2-6, with a weak D call TRBD1 (6 bases). Trimming shortened V by 5 bases and J by 0 bases, and 12 bases separated the two germline ends. In germline, CDR1 is SGHNT, CDR2 YYREEE (reference sequence). CDR3 length equals 16 residues. This chain's CDR3 is CASRLQGYSGANVLTF. In DNA form, the CDR3 reads TGTGCCAGCAGGTTACAGGGTTACTCTGGGGCCAACGTCCTGACTTTC.

V and J are TRBV18 and TRBJ1-2; D gene unclear. With 4 bases removed from V and 1 base from J, the gap between germline ends came to 4 bases. The CDR3 runs to 12 residues. CDR1 and CDR2 (germline): KGHSH, LQKENI. The CDR3 sequence: CASSHNNYGYTF. CDR3 bases: TGTGCCAGCTCACACAATAACTATGGCTACACCTTC.

The rearrangement links TRBV2 to TRBJ1-4; 8 bases map to TRBD1. The J segment lost 6 bases and the V segment lost 6 bases, leaving 9 bases of the junction unmatched. CDR3 size: 15 residues. The germline V gene encodes CDR1 SNHLY and CDR2 FYNNEI. DNA of the CDR3: TGTGCCAGCAGACGCTGGACAGGGAAGGATGAAAAACTGTTTTTT. Residues: CASRRWTGKDEKLFF.

The V gene is TRBV20-1, the J gene TRBJ2-7, with D possibly TRBD2 on 5 matching bases. The CDR3 has 11 residues. CDR1 is DFQATT and CDR2 is SNEGSKA in the germline V gene (reference sequence). CDR3 amino acids: CRISSGEEQYF. The CDR3 region has the DNA TGCAGGATCTCTTCCGGGGAAGAGCAGTACTTC.

V gene TRBV5-1 combines with J gene TRBJ1-2; 7 bases are a match to TRBD1. The germline gives CDR1 SGHRS, CDR2 YFSETQ. The V segment lost 0 bases and the J segment 4 bases; nucleotides outside the gene matches: 9. The CDR3 is 16 amino acids. This CDR3 is CASSLGVTGAPYGYTF. The CDR3, as DNA: TGCGCCAGCAGCTTGGGTGTAACAGGGGCGCCCTATGGCTACACCTTC.

In this sample, this clone turned up once. The rearrangement joins TRBV10-3 to TRBJ1-6, with D maybe TRBD1 (5 bases). Germline values: CDR1 ENHRY, CDR2 SYGVKD. V dropped 2 bases and J dropped 14 bases, with 25 bases sitting between them. This CDR3 has 17 amino acids. In nucleotides, the CDR3 is TGTGCCATCAGTGAGCTGCCTGGAGGGGTCGGAGAGAAGGCCCTCCACTTT. Translating it yields CAISELPGGVGEKALHF.

This rearrangement joins TRBV6-5 to TRBJ1-1; 8 nucleotides match TRBD1. Losses at the gene ends were 7 bases for V and 4 bases for J; bases not matched to a gene: 5. The CDR3 contains 13 residues. Germline V gene sequence: CDR1 MNHEY, CDR2 SVGAGI. The CDR3, as DNA: TGTGCCAGCACTCGGACAGGGTCCACTGAAGCTTTCTTT. This sequence encodes CASTRTGSTEAFF.

CDR3 nucleotide sequence: TGTGCCAGCAGCGAGCGGGGGGGCCTAGAGACCCAGTACTTC. Its translation is CASSERGGLETQYF. V and J are TRBV19 and TRBJ2-5; TRBD2 agrees at 10 bases. J was trimmed by 4 bases and V by 9 bases; bases with no gene match: 8. Per germline, CDR1 LNHDA and CDR2 SQIVND (reference sequence). The CDR3 has 14 amino acids.

This chain connects TRBV7-2 to TRBJ1-1; tentatively, D is TRBD1 (6 bases). Germline CDR1 reads SGHTA; CDR2 reads FQGNSA. Trimming left V 5 bases short and J 7 bases short, with 14 bases between. CDR3 length equals 13 residues. CDR3 protein: CASSLRGGLEAFF. The DNA for the CDR3 is TGTGCCAGCAGCCTTAGGGGGGGGCTTGAAGCTTTCTTT.

V usage is TRBV20-1 and J usage is TRBJ1-2; D possibly corresponds to TRBD1 (5 bases). This CDR3 contains 11 residues. Trimming stripped 6 bases from V and 8 bases from J, with 13 bases between. Germline V lookup: CDR1 DFQATT, CDR2 SNEGSKA (reference sequence). The CDR3 here is CSAIGEFGYTF. In DNA, the CDR3 is TGCAGTGCAATAGGGGAATTCGGCTACACCTTC.

Here the CDR3 DNA reads TGTGCCACCAAGACGACAGGGGATCACTACAATGAGCAGTTCTTC. It translates to CATKTTGDHYNEQFF. V gene TRBV6-5 combines with J gene TRBJ2-1; 8 nucleotides align to TRBD1. In germline, CDR1 is MNHEY, CDR2 SVGAGI. The CDR3 is made up of 15 amino acids. V was clipped by 10 bases and J by 3 bases; unmatched bases: 11.

This chain links TRBV7-9 with TRBJ1-1; D ambiguous. Germline lookup yields CDR1 SEHNR and CDR2 FQNEAQ (reference sequence). This CDR3 region has 13 residues. With 5 bases removed from V and 0 bases from J, the gap between germline ends came to 7 bases. This chain's CDR3 is CASSQEVNTEAFF. For the CDR3, the DNA is TGTGCCAGCAGCCAGGAAGTGAACACTGAAGCTTTCTTT.

The chain's CDR3 is CASSLRTASPHEQYF. The CDR3 nucleotides read TGCGCCAGCAGCCTCCGGACTGCTTCCCCCCACGAGCAGTACTTC. The chain carries TRBV4-1 and TRBJ2-7; D might be TRBD2 (5 bases). This CDR3 region has 15 residues. Trimming took off 4 bases at V and 5 bases at J, with 18 bases between the two ends. The germline gives CDR1 MGHRA, CDR2 YSYEKL.

This chain joins TRBV5-8 and TRBJ2-6, with 11 bases lining up with TRBD1. Germline CDR1 SGHTS, CDR2 YDEGEE. Trimming took 4 bases from V and 0 from J; bases not matched to a gene: 3. The CDR3 covers 17 residues. The CDR3 is CASSPGTGGSGANVLTF. CDR3 DNA: TGTGCCAGCAGCCCCGGGACAGGGGGCTCTGGGGCCAACGTCCTGACTTTC.

This rearrangement joins TRBV28 to TRBJ2-1; no clear D gene. Germline loops: CDR1 MDHEN, CDR2 SYDVKM. The CDR3 is made up of 14 amino acids. Trimming pared 6 bases from V and 1 base from J, leaving 10 bases between. The CDR3 sequence: CASSRVRSYNEQFF. For the CDR3, the DNA is TGTGCCAGCAGCCGCGTGAGATCCTACAATGAGCAGTTCTTC.